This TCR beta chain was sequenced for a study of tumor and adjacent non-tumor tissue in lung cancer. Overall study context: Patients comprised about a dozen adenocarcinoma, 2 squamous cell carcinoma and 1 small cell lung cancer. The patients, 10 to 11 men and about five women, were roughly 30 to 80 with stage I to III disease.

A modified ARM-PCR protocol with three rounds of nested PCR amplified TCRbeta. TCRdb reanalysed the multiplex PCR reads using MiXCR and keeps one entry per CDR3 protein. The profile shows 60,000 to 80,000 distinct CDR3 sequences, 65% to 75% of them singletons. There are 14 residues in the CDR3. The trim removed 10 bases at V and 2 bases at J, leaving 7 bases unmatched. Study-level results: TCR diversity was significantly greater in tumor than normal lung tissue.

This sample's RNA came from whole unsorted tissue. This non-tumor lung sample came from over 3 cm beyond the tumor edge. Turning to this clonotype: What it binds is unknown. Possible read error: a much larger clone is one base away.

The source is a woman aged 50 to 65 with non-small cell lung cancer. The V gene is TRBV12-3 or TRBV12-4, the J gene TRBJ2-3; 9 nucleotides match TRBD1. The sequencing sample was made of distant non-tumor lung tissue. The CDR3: CANREQGATDTQYF. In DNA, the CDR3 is TGTGCCAACAGGGAACAGGGGGCCACAGATACGCAGTATTTT.